This T cell receptor beta chain derives from a study of T-cell memory formation after mild COVID-19. Germline CDR1 SEHNR, CDR2 FQNEAQ (reference sequence). The trim removed 3 bases at V and 0 bases at J, leaving 4 bases unmatched. The CDR3 totals 16 residues. This clonotype showed up many times. TCRdb recomputed calls from the 5' RACE reads with MiXCR, one row per CDR3 protein. Of about 350,000 distinct CDR3 sequences listed, 12% to 15% were seen once; the top ten hold 22%. The source of this sequence is a man younger than 35 who had mild COVID-19 (a few samples of this study predate the infection). Cell type and time point are not known. The specimen sequenced was PBMCs or a T cell subset sorted from them (not recorded which). The V and J genes are TRBV7-9 and TRBJ1-3; TRBD1 matches 8 bases. The CDR3 DNA is TGTGCCAGCAGCTTCAGGACAGGGCTCTCTGGAAACACCATATATTTT. Its protein is CASSFRTGLSGNTIYF.